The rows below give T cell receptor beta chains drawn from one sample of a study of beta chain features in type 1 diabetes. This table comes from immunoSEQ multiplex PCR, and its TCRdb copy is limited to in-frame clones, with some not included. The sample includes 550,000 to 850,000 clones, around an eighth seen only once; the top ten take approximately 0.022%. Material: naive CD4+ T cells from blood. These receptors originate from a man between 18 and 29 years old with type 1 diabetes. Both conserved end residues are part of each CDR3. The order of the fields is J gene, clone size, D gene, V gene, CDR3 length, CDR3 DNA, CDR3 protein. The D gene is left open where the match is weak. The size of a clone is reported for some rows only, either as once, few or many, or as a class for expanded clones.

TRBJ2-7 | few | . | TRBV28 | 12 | TGTGCCAGCACTTGGAATTCCTACGAGCAGTACTTC | CASTWNSYEQYF
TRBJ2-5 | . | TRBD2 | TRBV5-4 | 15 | TGTGCCAGCAGCCGACTAGCGGGGGGACAAGAGACCCAGTACTTC | CASSRLAGGQETQYF
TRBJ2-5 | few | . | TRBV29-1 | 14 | TGCAGCGTTGAAGGGTCAGCGTACCAAGAGACCCAGTACTTC | CSVEGSAYQETQYF
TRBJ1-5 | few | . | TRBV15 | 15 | TGTGCCACCAGCAGGTCTTCGGCACCCAATCAGCCCCAGCATTTT | CATSRSSAPNQPQHF
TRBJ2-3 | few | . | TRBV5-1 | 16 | TGCGCCAGCAGCTGGACCCCTGGGTCGGAAAGGGATACGCAGTATTTT | CASSWTPGSERDTQYF
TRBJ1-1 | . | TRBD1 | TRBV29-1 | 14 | TGCAGCGTTATGACAGGGTCGGGGAACACTGAAGCTTTCTTT | CSVMTGSGNTEAFF
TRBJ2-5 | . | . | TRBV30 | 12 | TGTGCCTGGAGTTCTGGGTCGGAGACCCAGTACTTC | CAWSSGSETQYF
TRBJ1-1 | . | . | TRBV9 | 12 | TGTGCCAGCACCGACCCGGGCACTGAAGCTTTCTTT | CASTDPGTEAFF
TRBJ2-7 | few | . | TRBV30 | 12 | TGTGCCTGGAGTGTAGGTTCTGTCGAGCAGTACTTC | CAWSVGSVEQYF
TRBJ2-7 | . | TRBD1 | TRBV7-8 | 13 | TGTGCCAGCAGGAGACAGGGGAACTACGAGCAGTACTTC | CASRRQGNYEQYF
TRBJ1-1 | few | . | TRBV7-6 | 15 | TGTGCCAGCAGCTTATCGTACGGCTTTGACACTGAAGCTTTCTTT | CASSLSYGFDTEAFF
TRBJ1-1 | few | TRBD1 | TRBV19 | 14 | TGTGCCAGTAGCCCCCCGGACAGGACGACTGAAGCTTTCTTT | CASSPPDRTTEAFF
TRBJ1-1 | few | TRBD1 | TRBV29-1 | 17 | TGCAGCGTCCCTCTGGACAGGGGGCAGGGGATGAACACTGAAGCTTTCTTT | CSVPLDRGQGMNTEAFF
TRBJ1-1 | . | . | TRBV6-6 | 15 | TGTGCCAGCAGTCTTGCACTTGAAGGGAACACTGAAGCTTTCTTT | CASSLALEGNTEAFF
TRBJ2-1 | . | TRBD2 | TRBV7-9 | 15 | TGTGCCAGCAGCGGTACCGGGACTAGCGTGTATGAGCAGTTCTTC | CASSGTGTSVYEQFF
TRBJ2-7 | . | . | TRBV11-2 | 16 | TGTGCCAGCAGCTTAGTTTTAAGCAGGGGCCCCTACGAGCAGTACTTC | CASSLVLSRGPYEQYF
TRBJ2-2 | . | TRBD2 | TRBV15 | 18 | TGTGCCACCAGCAGAGCTACTAGCGGGGGGGCTGGCACCGGGGAGCTGTTTTTT | CATSRATSGGAGTGELFF
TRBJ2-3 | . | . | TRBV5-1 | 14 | TGCGCCAGCAAAGCCAGTTTGAGCACAGATACGCAGTATTTT | CASKASLSTDTQYF
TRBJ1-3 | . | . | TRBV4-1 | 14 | TGCGCCAGCAGCCCAGGGCACTCTGGAAACACCATATATTTT | CASSPGHSGNTIYF
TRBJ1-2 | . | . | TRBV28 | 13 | TGTGCCAGCACTCCCAGGGTTGAAAAAGGCTACACCTTC | CASTPRVEKGYTF
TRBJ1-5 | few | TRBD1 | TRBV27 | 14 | TGTGCCAGCAGTTTCAGAGACAGGGAGACTCCCCAGCATTTT | CASSFRDRETPQHF
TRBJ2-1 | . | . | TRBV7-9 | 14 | TGTGCCAGCAGCTTAGACTGGGTGGGGAATGAGCAGTTCTTC | CASSLDWVGNEQFF
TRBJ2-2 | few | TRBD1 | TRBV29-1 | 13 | TGCAGCACAGGGACAGGGAACACCGGGGAGCTGTTTTTT | CSTGTGNTGELFF
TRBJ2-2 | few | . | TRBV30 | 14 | TGTGCCTGGAGACATCCGGGGAACACCGGGGAGCTGTTTTTT | CAWRHPGNTGELFF
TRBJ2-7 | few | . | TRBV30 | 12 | TGTGCCTGGGATACCGGGACCCCATGGCAGTACTTC | CAWDTGTPWQYF
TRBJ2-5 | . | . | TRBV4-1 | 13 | TGCGCCAGCAGCCCAGGGAGGTGGGAGACCCAGTACTTC | CASSPGRWETQYF
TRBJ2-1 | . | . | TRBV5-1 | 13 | TGCGCCAGCAGCCCGGAGGCCTACAATGAGCAGTTCTTC | CASSPEAYNEQFF
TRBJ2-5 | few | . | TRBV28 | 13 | TGTGCCAGCAGTAACGGTCCCCAAGAGACCCAGTACTTC | CASSNGPQETQYF
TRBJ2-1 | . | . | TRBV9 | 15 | TGTGCCAGCAGCGCATACGTTCCGGGGTCCAATGAGCAGTTCTTC | CASSAYVPGSNEQFF
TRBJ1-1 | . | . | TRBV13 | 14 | TGTGCCAGCAGCAGCCCGGACATCGCCACTGAAGCTTTCTTT | CASSSPDIATEAFF
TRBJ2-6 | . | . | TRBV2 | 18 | TGTGCCAGCAGTGAAGGCAGGACACCTGTCTCTGGGGCCAACGTCCTGACTTTC | CASSEGRTPVSGANVLTF
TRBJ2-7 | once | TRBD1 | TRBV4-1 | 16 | TGCGCCAGCAGCCAAGTAAGGAGGACAGGGATCAACGAGCAGTACTTC | CASSQVRRTGINEQYF
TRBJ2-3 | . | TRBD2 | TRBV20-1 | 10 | TGCAGTGTTCTAGCGGGGCTCCAGTATTTT | CSVLAGLQYF
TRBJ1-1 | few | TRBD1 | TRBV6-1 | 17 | TGTGCCAGCAGTGAGTCAGCGGGACAGGGGGCGAACACTGAAGCTTTCTTT | CASSESAGQGANTEAFF
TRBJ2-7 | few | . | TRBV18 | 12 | TGTGCCAGCTCCACAGATGAGGGCGAGCAGTACTTC | CASSTDEGEQYF
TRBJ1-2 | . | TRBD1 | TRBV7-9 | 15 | TGTGCCAGCAGCCGCCTCACAGGGGAAACTGGTGGCTACACCTTC | CASSRLTGETGGYTF
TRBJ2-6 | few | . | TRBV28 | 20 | TGTGCCAGCAGTTTATTGATGATTCCGGCCGGAGGGGACGGGGCCAACGTCCTGACTTTC | CASSLLMIPAGGDGANVLTF
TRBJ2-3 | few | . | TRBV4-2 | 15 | TGTGCCAGCAGCCAAGAGGTTCAGGGACTAGATACGCAGTATTTT | CASSQEVQGLDTQYF
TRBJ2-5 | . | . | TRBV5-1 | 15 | TGCGCCAGCAGCTTCAATGAGCGGAATCAAGAGACCCAGTACTTC | CASSFNERNQETQYF
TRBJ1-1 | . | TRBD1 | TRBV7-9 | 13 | TGTGCCAGCCGGGGACAGGGTAACACTGAAGCTTTCTTT | CASRGQGNTEAFF
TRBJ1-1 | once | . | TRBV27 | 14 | TGTGCCAGCAGTTTTCAGGGTATGAACACTGAAGCTTTCTTT | CASSFQGMNTEAFF
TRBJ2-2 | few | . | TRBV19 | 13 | TGTGCCAGTAGTCCTCATGTCACCGGGGAGCTGTTTTTT | CASSPHVTGELFF
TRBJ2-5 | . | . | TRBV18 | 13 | TGTGCCAGCTCACCCGGGTTTAGGGAGACCCAGTACTTC | CASSPGFRETQYF
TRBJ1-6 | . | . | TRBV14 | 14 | TGTGCCAGCAGCCCAGGGTTGTGGGATTCACCCCTCCACTTT | CASSPGLWDSPLHF
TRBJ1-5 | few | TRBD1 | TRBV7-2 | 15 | TGTGCCAGCAGCTGGACAGGGATCGATAATCAGCCCCAGCATTTT | CASSWTGIDNQPQHF
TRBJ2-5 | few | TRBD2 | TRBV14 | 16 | TGTGCCAGCAGCCCGCGGACTAGCGGGGGGGTGGAGACCCAGTACTTC | CASSPRTSGGVETQYF
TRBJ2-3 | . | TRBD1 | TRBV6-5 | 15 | TGTGCCAGCAGATACACCGAAACCGGGACAGGGCGACAGTATTTT | CASRYTETGTGRQYF
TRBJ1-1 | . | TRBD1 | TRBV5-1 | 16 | TGCGCCAGCAGCTTGGCGGAGGGGGCCGTGGGCACTGAAGCTTTCTTT | CASSLAEGAVGTEAFF
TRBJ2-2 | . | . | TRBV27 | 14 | TGTGCCAGCAGTTTGTGGCAGAAAGCCGGGGAGCTGTTTTTT | CASSLWQKAGELFF
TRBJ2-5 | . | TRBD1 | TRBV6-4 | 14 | TGTGCCAGCAAGGGACAGGGTCCCCAAGAGACCCAGTACTTC | CASKGQGPQETQYF
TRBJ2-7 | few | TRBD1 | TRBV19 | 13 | TGTGCCAGTAGTCCGGGACAGGCTGGGGAGCAGTACTTC | CASSPGQAGEQYF
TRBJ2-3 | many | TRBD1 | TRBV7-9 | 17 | TGTGCCAGCAGCTCGACCAACAGGGGAAAATTTGATGATACGCAGTATTTT | CASSSTNRGKFDDTQYF
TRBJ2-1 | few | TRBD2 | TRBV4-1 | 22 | TGCGCCAGCAGCCAAGAGCCTCGACTAGCGGGGGCGACAACAAGCTCCTACAATGAGCAGTTCTTC | CASSQEPRLAGATTSSYNEQFF